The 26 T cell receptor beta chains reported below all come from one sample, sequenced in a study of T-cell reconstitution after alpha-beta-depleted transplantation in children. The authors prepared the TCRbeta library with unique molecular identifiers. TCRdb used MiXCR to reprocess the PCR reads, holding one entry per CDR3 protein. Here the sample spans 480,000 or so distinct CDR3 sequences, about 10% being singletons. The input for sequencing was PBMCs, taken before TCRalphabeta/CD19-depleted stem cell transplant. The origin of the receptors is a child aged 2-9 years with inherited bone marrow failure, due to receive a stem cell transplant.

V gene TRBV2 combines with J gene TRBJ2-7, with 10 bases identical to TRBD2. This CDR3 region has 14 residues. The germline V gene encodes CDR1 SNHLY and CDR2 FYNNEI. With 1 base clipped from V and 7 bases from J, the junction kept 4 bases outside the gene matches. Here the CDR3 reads CASSEVSGRHEQYF. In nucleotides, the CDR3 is TGTGCCAGCAGTGAAGTTAGCGGGAGGCATGAGCAGTACTTC.

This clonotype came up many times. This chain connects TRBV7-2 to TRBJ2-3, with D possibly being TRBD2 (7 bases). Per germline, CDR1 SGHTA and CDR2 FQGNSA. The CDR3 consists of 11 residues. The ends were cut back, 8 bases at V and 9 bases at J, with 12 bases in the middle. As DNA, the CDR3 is TGTGCCAGCTCCGGGGGGCGAACGCAGTATTTT. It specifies CASSGGRTQYF.

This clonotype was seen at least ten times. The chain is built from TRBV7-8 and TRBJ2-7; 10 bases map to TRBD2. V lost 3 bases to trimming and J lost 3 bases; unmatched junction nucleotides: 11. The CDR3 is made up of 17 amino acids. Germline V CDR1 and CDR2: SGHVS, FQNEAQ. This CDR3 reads CASSFRGSSGSIYEQYF. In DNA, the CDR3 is TGTGCCAGCAGCTTTCGGGGGTCTAGCGGGAGTATCTACGAGCAGTACTTC.

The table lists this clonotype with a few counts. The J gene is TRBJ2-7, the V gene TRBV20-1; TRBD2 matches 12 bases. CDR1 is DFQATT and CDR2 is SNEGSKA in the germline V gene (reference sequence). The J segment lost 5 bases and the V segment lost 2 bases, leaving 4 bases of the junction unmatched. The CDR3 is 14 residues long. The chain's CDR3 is CSARWTSGIHEQYF. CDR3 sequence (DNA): TGCAGTGCTAGATGGACTAGCGGGATCCACGAGCAGTACTTC.

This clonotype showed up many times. The CDR3 is CASSQDRGQTQYF. DNA for the CDR3: TGCGCCAGCAGCCAAGATCGAGGACAGACCCAGTACTTC. The rearrangement uses TRBV4-3 and TRBJ2-5, with D uncertain. The germline CDR1 and CDR2 sequences are LGHNA and YSLEER. The V end lost 0 bases, the J end lost 6 bases, and 8 bases lay between the germline ends. This CDR3 has 13 amino acids.

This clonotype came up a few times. The CDR3 is CASNGDDHIQYF. The CDR3 nucleotides are TGTGCCAGTAATGGGGACGATCATATTCAGTACTTC. The chain is built from TRBV19 and TRBJ2-4, with D perhaps assigned TRBD1 or TRBD2 (5 bases each). Per germline, CDR1 LNHDA and CDR2 SQIVND (reference sequence). The V end was cut by 7 bases, the J end by 10 bases, with 14 bases between. This CDR3 comprises 12 residues.

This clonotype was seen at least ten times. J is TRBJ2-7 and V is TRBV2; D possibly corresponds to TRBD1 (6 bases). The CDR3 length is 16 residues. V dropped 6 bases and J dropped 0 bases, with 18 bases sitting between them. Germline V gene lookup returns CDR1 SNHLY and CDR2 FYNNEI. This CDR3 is CASSQGQESDSYEQYF. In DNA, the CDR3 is TGTGCCAGCAGCCAGGGGCAGGAGTCTGACTCCTACGAGCAGTACTTC.

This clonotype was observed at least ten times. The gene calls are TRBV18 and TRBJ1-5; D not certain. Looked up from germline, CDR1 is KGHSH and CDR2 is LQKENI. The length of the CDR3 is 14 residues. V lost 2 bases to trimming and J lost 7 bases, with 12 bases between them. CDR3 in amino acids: CASSPTPGGQPQHF. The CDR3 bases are TGTGCCAGCTCACCAACCCCGGGTGGACAGCCCCAGCATTTT.

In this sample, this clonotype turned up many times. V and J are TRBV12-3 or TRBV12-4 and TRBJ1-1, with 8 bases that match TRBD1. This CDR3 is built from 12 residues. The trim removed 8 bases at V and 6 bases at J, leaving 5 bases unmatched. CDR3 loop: CASGRGPAEAFF. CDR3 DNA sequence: TGTGCCAGCGGCAGGGGGCCGGCTGAAGCTTTCTTT.

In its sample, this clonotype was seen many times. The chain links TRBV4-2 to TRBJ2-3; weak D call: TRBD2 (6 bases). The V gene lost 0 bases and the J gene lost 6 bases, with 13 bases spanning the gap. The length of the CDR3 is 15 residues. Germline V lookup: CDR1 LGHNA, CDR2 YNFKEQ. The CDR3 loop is CASSQDQGGGDTQYF. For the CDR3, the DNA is TGTGCCAGCAGCCAAGATCAAGGTGGGGGGGATACGCAGTATTTT.

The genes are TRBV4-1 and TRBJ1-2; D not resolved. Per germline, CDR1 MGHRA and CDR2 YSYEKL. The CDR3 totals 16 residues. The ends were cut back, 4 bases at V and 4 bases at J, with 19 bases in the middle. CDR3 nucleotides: TGCGCCAGCAGCCCACTAGGACCGATCCGTGCCTATGGCTACACCTTC. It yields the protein CASSPLGPIRAYGYTF.

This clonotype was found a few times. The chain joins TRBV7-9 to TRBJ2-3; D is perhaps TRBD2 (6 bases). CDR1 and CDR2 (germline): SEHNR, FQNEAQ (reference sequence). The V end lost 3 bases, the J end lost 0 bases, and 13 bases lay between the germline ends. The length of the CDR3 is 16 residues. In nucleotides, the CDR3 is TGTGCCAGCAGCTTTAGCGGAAACCCTAGCACAGATACGCAGTATTTT. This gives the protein CASSFSGNPSTDTQYF. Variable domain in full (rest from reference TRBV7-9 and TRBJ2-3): DTGVSQNPRHKITKRGQNVTFRCDPISEHNRLYWYRQTLGQGPEFLTYFQNEAQLEKSRLLSDRFSAERPKGSFSTLEIQRTEQGDSAMYLCASSFSGNPSTDTQYFGPGTRLTVL.

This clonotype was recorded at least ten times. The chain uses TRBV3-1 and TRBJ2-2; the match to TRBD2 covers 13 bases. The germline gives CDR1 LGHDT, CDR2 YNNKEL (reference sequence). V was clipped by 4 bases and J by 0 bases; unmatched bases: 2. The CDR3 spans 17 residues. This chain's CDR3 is CASSPGTSGTNTGELFF. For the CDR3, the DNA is TGTGCCAGCAGCCCTGGGACTAGCGGGACGAACACCGGGGAGCTGTTTTTT.

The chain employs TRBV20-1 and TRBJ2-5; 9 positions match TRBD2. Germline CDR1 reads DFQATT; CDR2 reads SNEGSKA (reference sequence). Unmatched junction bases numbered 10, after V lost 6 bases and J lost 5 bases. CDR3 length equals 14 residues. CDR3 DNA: TGCAGTGCGAGGACGGCGGGAGGGTACGAGACCCAGTACTTC. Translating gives CSARTAGGYETQYF.

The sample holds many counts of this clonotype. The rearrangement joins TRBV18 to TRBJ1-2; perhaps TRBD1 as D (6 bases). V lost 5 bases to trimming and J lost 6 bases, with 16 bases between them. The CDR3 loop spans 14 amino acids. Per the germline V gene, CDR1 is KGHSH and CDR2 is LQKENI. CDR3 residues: CASSTTIQGNGYTF. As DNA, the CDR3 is TGTGCCAGCTCAACGACGATTCAGGGGAATGGCTACACCTTC.

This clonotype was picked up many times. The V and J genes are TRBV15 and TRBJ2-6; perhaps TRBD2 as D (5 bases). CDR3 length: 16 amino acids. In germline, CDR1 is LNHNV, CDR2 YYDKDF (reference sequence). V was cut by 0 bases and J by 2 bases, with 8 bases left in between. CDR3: CATSRDGSAGANVLTF. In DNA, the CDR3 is TGTGCCACCAGCAGAGATGGTAGCGCTGGGGCCAACGTCCTGACTTTC.

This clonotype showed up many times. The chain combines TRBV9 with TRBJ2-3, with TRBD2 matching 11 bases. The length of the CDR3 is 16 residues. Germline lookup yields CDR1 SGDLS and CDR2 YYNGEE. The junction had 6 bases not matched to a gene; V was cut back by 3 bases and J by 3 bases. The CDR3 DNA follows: TGTGCCAGCAGCGCCGGAGGGACTAGCGGTACAGATACGCAGTATTTT. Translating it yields CASSAGGTSGTDTQYF.

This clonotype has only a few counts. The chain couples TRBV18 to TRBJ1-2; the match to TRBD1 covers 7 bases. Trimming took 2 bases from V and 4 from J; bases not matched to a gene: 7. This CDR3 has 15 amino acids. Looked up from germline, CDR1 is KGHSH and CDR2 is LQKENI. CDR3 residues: CASSPIPGQLYGYTF. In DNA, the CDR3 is TGTGCCAGCTCACCAATCCCGGGACAGCTCTATGGCTACACCTTC.

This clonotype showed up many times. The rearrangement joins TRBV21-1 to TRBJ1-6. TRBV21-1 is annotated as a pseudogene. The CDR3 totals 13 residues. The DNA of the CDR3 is TGTGCCATTACTCGGGGTACGAATTCACCCCTCCACTTT. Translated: CAITRGTNSPLHF.

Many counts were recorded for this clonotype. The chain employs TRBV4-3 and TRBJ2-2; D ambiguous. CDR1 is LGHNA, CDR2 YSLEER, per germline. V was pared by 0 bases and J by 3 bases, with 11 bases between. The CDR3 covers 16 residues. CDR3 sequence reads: CASSQDVGRYTGELFF. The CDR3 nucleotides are TGCGCCAGCAGCCAAGATGTGGGCCGATACACCGGGGAGCTGTTTTTT.

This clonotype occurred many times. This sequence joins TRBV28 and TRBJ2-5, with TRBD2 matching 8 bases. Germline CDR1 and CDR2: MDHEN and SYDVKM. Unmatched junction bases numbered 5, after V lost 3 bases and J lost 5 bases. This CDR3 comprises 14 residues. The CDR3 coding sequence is TGTGCCAGCAGTTTGGGCGGGAGGCGCGAGACCCAGTACTTC. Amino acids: CASSLGGRRETQYF. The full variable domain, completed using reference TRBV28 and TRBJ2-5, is DVKVTQSSRYLVKRTGEKVFLECVQDMDHENMFWYRQDPGLGLRLIYFSYDVKMKEKGDIPEGYSVSREKKERFSLILESASTNQTSMYLCASSLGGRRETQYFGPGTRLLVL.

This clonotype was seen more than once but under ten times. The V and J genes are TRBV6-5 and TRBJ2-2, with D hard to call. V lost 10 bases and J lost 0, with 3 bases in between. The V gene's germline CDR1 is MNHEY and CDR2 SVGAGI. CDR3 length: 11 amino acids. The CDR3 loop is CATSNTGELFF. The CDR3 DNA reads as TGTGCCACTTCGAACACCGGGGAGCTGTTTTTT.

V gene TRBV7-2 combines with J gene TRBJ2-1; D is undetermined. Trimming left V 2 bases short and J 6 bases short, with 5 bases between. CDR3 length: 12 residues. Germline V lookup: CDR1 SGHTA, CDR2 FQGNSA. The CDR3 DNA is TGTGCCAGCAGCTTATTTTTCAATGAGCAGTTCTTC. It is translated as CASSLFFNEQFF.

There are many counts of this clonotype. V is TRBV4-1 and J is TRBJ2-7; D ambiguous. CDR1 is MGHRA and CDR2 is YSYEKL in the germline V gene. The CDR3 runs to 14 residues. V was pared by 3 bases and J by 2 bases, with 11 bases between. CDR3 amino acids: CASSHPTRPYEQYF. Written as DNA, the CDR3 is TGCGCCAGCAGCCACCCCACGAGGCCCTACGAGCAGTACTTC.

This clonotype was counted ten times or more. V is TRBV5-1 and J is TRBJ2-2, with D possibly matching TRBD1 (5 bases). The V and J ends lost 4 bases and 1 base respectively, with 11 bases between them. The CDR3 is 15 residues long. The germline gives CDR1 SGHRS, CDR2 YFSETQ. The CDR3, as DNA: TGCGCCAGCAGCCAGTTCGACAGGAACACCGGGGAGCTGTTTTTT. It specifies CASSQFDRNTGELFF.

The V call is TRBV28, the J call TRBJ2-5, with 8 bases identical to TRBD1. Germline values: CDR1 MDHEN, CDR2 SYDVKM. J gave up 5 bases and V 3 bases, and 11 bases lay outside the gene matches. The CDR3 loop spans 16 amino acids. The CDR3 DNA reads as TGTGCCAGCAGTTTGTCAGGGGGCGGAAGTGGGGAGACCCAGTACTTC. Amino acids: CASSLSGGGSGETQYF.